The next 18 T cell receptor beta chains were all read from a single sample in a study of OX40 agonist ivuxolimab in advanced cancers. Assay used: immunoSEQ multiplex PCR; TCRdb lists only in-frame clones, some missing. Found here are tens of thousands of clones, 70% to 85% of them singletons; the top ten hold approximately 35%. Sequencing used CD4+ or CD8+ T cells sorted from blood, obtained in a trial of the OX40 agonist ivuxolimab. Source of these receptors: an adult with an advanced solid tumor such as melanoma, head and neck, liver or kidney cancer.

This chain joins TRBV28 and TRBJ1-4; 9 nucleotides line up with TRBD1. V lost 4 bases and J lost 7; bases outside the gene matches: 10. This CDR3 is 16 amino acids long. The V gene's germline CDR1 is MDHEN and CDR2 SYDVKM. The CDR3 region has the DNA TGTGCCAGCAGTTCCCGACAGGGGGGCCTTGGTGAAAAACTGTTTTTT. Its translation is CASSSRQGGLGEKLFF.

This clone was seen a handful of times. V gene TRBV19 combines with J gene TRBJ1-5; a possible D gene is TRBD1 (5 bases). The ends were cut back, 7 bases at V and 4 bases at J, with 14 bases in the middle. In germline, CDR1 is LNHDA, CDR2 SQIVND (reference sequence). The CDR3 runs to 14 residues. Here the CDR3 DNA reads TGTGCCAGTATGTGGGCAGGGCGAAATCAGCCCCAGCATTTT. This translates into CASMWAGRNQPQHF.

This sequence joins TRBV18 and TRBJ2-1; D gene ambiguous. The CDR3 consists of 14 residues. The germline V and J ends were trimmed by 6 bases and 0 bases, with 9 bases remaining between them. Germline CDR1 is KGHSH and CDR2 is LQKENI. CDR3 DNA: TGTGCCAGCTCCTTACAAGGCTCCTACAATGAGCAGTTCTTC. This gives the protein CASSLQGSYNEQFF.

The rearrangement links TRBV27 to TRBJ2-1; D remains ambiguous. V lost 7 bases to trimming and J lost 9 bases, with 25 bases between them. This CDR3 is 16 amino acids long. The V gene's germline CDR1 is MNHEY and CDR2 SMNVEV (reference sequence). The CDR3: CASTVSDALHPGEQFF. The CDR3 region has the DNA TGTGCCAGCACTGTATCTGACGCTCTACATCCCGGTGAGCAGTTCTTC.

This clone was picked up a small number of times. The chain recombines TRBV19 with TRBJ2-7; D is perhaps TRBD2 (5 bases). The CDR3 extends over 14 amino acids. Germline lookup yields CDR1 LNHDA and CDR2 SQIVND (reference sequence). V lost 5 bases to trimming and J lost 0 bases, with 11 bases between them. CDR3 residues: CASSAQRGSYEQYF. CDR3 DNA sequence: TGTGCCAGTAGTGCCCAACGGGGCTCCTACGAGCAGTACTTC.

The chain combines TRBV15 with TRBJ2-6, with D perhaps TRBD2 (5 bases). V lost 8 bases and J 9 bases, leaving 14 bases between the germline ends. Germline CDR1 is LNHNV and CDR2 is YYDKDF (reference sequence). The CDR3 consists of 13 residues. CDR3 sequence: CATWGATSNVLTF. The CDR3 nucleotides read TGTGCCACCTGGGGAGCCACTAGCAACGTCCTGACTTTC.

V and J are TRBV30 and TRBJ2-7; the D is unclear. V lost 4 bases to trimming and J lost 0 bases, with 13 bases between them. Looked up from germline, CDR1 is GTSNPN and CDR2 is SVGIG (reference sequence). The CDR3 has 14 residues. CDR3 sequence (DNA): TGTGCCTGGAACCAGAGACGAAACTCCTACGAGCAGTACTTC. This encodes CAWNQRRNSYEQYF.

The gene calls are TRBV5-4 and TRBJ2-5; 7 nucleotides agree with TRBD2. The V gene's germline CDR1 is SGHNT and CDR2 YYREEE (reference sequence). V was pared by 2 bases and J by 5 bases, with 3 bases of the junction left unmatched. The CDR3 totals 13 residues. Here the CDR3 DNA reads TGTGCCAGCAGCTTTGGGGGGGTGGAGACCCAGTACTTC. Translation gives CASSFGGVETQYF.

The chain combines TRBV7-3 with TRBJ1-6, with TRBD1 identical over 7 bases. V lost 5 bases, J lost 10 bases, and 8 bases stayed unmatched. Germline V gives CDR1 SGHTA, CDR2 FQGTGA. This CDR3 region has 14 residues. Written as DNA, the CDR3 is TGTGCCAGCAGCCCCACGACAGGGAGCTCACCCCTCCACTTT. As protein: CASSPTTGSSPLHF. The full variable domain, completed using reference TRBV7-3 and TRBJ1-6, is GAGVSQTPSNKVTEKGKYVELRCDPISGHTALYWYRQSLGQGPEFLIYFQGTGAADDSGLPNDRFFAVRPEGSVSTLKIQRTERGDSAVYLCASSPTTGSSPLHFGNGTRLTVT.

The chain joins TRBV9 to TRBJ2-2; D is ambiguous. V dropped 0 bases and J dropped 6 bases, with 9 bases sitting between them. Germline CDR1 and CDR2: SGDLS and YYNGEE. There are 14 residues in the CDR3. Here the CDR3 DNA reads TGTGCCAGCAGCGTAGGGCCCACCGCCGGGGAGCTGTTTTTT. Its protein is CASSVGPTAGELFF.

V and J are TRBV7-8 and TRBJ2-3, with a tentative D call TRBD2 (6 bases). The CDR3 loop spans 15 amino acids. CDR1 and CDR2 from the germline V gene are SGHVS and FQNEAQ. V shed 1 base and J shed 5 bases, with 13 bases lying between them. CDR3 in amino acids: CASSLGDWLEDTQYF. The CDR3 coding sequence is TGTGCCAGCAGCTTAGGGGACTGGTTGGAAGATACGCAGTATTTT. Filled out from reference TRBV7-8 and TRBJ2-3, the complete variable domain reads GAGVSQSPRYKVAKRGQDVALRCDPISGHVSLFWYQQALGQGPEFLTYFQNEAQLDKSGLPSDRFFAERPEGSVSTLKIQRTQQEDSAVYLCASSLGDWLEDTQYFGPGTRLTVL.

The sample holds one count of this clone. This sequence joins TRBV7-8 and TRBJ1-5; D remains ambiguous. The CDR3 is made up of 16 amino acids. V was cut by 1 base and J by 6 bases, with 16 bases left in between. The germline gives CDR1 SGHVS, CDR2 FQNEAQ. Here the CDR3 DNA reads TGTGCCAGCAGCTTAGAGGGTGGGCAGGTAGGTCAGCCCCAGCATTTT. Residues: CASSLEGGQVGQPQHF.

In its sample, this clone was seen once. The chain uses TRBV7-3 and TRBJ2-2, with D unclear. This CDR3 has 13 residues. The germline CDR1 and CDR2 sequences are SGHTA and FQGTGA. Trimming removed 0 bases from V and 2 bases from J, with 1 base in between. The CDR3 loop reads CASSLTNTGELFF. CDR3 nucleotides: TGTGCCAGCAGCTTAACCAACACCGGGGAGCTGTTTTTT.

The chain employs TRBV6-1 and TRBJ2-1; D perhaps matches TRBD1 (6 bases). There are 19 residues in the CDR3. Germline CDR1 reads MNHNS; CDR2 reads SASEGT. V lost 3 bases and J 0 bases, leaving 21 bases between the germline ends. The CDR3 DNA reads TGTGCCAGCAGTGACAACAATTCCAGGGGCCAGTTCTCCTACAATGAGCAGTTCTTC. Encoded protein: CASSDNNSRGQFSYNEQFF.

The genes are TRBV4-1 and TRBJ1-4; D remains ambiguous. V was clipped by 0 bases and J by 12 bases, with 11 bases between them. This CDR3 has 13 residues. Germline V gives CDR1 MGHRA, CDR2 YSYEKL. The CDR3 loop is CASSQEGRVELFF. In DNA form, the CDR3 reads TGCGCCAGCAGCCAAGAGGGGAGGGTCGAACTGTTTTTT.

This clone showed up just a few times. The V gene is TRBV27, the J gene TRBJ2-6; D unclear. Germline values: CDR1 MNHEY, CDR2 SMNVEV (reference sequence). Trimming removed 5 bases at V and 0 bases at J, with 8 bases between. This CDR3 contains 15 residues. CDR3 DNA sequence: TGTGCCAGCAGTATGACTGACTCTGGGGCCAACGTCCTGACTTTC. Translating it yields CASSMTDSGANVLTF.

The CDR3 region is CASSPLAGGLYEQFF. In DNA, the CDR3 is TGTGCCAGCAGCCCCCTAGCGGGAGGCCTGTATGAGCAGTTCTTC. The rearrangement joins TRBV9 to TRBJ2-1; 11 bases line up with TRBD2. V was clipped by 4 bases and J by 8 bases; unmatched bases: 8. This CDR3 region has 15 residues. The germline CDR1 and CDR2 sequences are SGDLS and YYNGEE. The whole variable domain, filled in from reference TRBV9 and TRBJ2-1, reads DSGVTQTPKHLITATGQRVTLRCSPRSGDLSVYWYQQSLDQGLQFLIQYYNGEERAKGNILERFSAQQFPDLHSELNLSSLELGDSALYFCASSPLAGGLYEQFFGPGTRLTVL.

This chain links TRBV7-9 with TRBJ2-7; D gene unclear. Germline CDR1 reads SEHNR; CDR2 reads FQNEAQ (reference sequence). Deletions cut 5 bases from V and 6 bases from J, with 8 bases between. The CDR3 runs to 11 residues. CDR3 nucleotide sequence: TGTGCCAGCAGCCCAAAGTCCGAGCAGTACTTC. Protein: CASSPKSEQYF.